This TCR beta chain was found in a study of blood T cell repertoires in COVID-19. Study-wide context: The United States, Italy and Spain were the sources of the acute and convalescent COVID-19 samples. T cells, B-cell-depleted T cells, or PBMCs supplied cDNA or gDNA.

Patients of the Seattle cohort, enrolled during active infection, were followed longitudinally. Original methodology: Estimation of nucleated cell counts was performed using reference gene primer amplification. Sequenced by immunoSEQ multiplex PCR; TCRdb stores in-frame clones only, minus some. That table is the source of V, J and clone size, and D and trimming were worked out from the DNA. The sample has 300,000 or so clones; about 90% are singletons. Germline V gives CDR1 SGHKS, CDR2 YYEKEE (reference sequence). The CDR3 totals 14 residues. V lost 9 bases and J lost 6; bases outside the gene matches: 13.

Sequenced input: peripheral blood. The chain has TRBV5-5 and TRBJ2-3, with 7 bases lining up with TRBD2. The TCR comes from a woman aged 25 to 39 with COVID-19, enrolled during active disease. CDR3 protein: CATRLAGAMDTQYF. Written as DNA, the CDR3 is TGTGCCACCCGACTAGCCGGGGCCATGGATACGCAGTATTTT.